This entry lists 26 T cell receptor beta chains sequenced from one sample in a study of CD8+CD57+ T cells in acquired aplastic anemia. Genomic DNA acted as the template from which TCR beta VDJ combination and CDR3 sequence profiling were carried out. TCRdb re-derived calls from the reads in MiXCR, one entry per CDR3 protein. The data hold fewer than 100,000 distinct CDR3 sequences, with 40% to 55% observed a single time. Sequencing was done on a sample of sorted CD4+, CD8+, or CD8+CD57+ T cells (not recorded which) from PBMCs. All receptors come from a human donor in good health, serving as a control.

The chain carries TRBV2 and TRBJ2-6; perhaps TRBD1 as D (6 bases). With 4 bases removed from V and 2 bases from J, the gap between germline ends came to 12 bases. CDR3 length: 16 amino acids. Germline CDR1 reads SNHLY; CDR2 reads FYNNEI. The CDR3 loop reads CASSGQALTGANVLTF. As DNA, the CDR3 is TGTGCCAGCAGTGGACAGGCCTTGACTGGGGCCAACGTCCTGACTTTC.

A few counts support this clonotype. The V gene is TRBV11-3, the J gene TRBJ2-2, with 9 bases fitting TRBD1. The CDR3 covers 15 residues. Looked up from germline, CDR1 is SGHNT and CDR2 is YENEEA. V dropped 4 bases and J dropped 5; count of bases not matched to a gene: 5. The CDR3 protein is CASSSAGTGTGELFF. The CDR3 DNA follows: TGTGCCAGCAGCTCTGCCGGGACAGGGACCGGGGAGCTGTTTTTT. Full variable domain (outside the CDR3, taken from reference TRBV11-3 and TRBJ2-2): EAGVVQSPRYKIIEKKQPVAFWCNPISGHNTLYWYLQNLGQGPELLIRYENEEAVDDSQLPKDRFSAERLKGVDSTLKIQPAELGDSAVYLCASSSAGTGTGELFFGEGSRLTVL.

This clonotype has just a few counts. The chain links TRBV24-1 to TRBJ2-5, with TRBD1 matching over 7 bases. CDR1 and CDR2 from the germline V gene are KGHDR and SFDVKD. Germline trimming cut 4 bases from V and 3 bases from J; bases unmatched to any gene: 7. The CDR3 has 15 residues. CDR3 bases: TGTGCCACCAGTGACCCTACAGACAGGGAAGAGACCCAGTACTTC. This encodes CATSDPTDREETQYF.

The rearrangement links TRBV10-1 to TRBJ2-3; 15 positions agree with TRBD2. CDR3 length equals 17 residues. V lost 6 bases to trimming and J lost 6 bases; unmatched junction nucleotides: 10. Germline V CDR1 and CDR2: WNHNN, SYGVQD (reference sequence). In DNA, the CDR3 is TGCGCCAGCAGGGGACTAGCGGGAGGTGCTGTCGGGGATACGCAGTATTTT. It specifies CASRGLAGGAVGDTQYF.

The V and J genes are TRBV12-3 or TRBV12-4 and TRBJ1-1, with D unresolved. The CDR3 is 12 residues long. Between the trimmed V and J ends, which lost 2 bases and 10 bases, there was a span of 11 bases. CDR3 nucleotides: TGTGCCAGCAGTTTAAGGGTAATAGGAGCTTTCTTT. This translates into CASSLRVIGAFF.

V gene TRBV20-1 combines with J gene TRBJ2-5; possibly TRBD2 for D (7 bases). The V gene lost 3 bases and the J gene lost 1 base, with 15 bases spanning the gap. From germline, CDR1 is DFQATT and CDR2 SNEGSKA (reference sequence). The CDR3 is 15 residues long. CDR3 in amino acids: CSAREGRGFQETQYF. CDR3 in DNA: TGCAGTGCTAGGGAGGGGAGGGGGTTCCAAGAGACCCAGTACTTC.

The chain has TRBV4-1 and TRBJ1-6, with D possibly TRBD1 on 6 matching bases. V was cut by 6 bases and J by 6 bases, with 12 bases left in between. The germline V gene has CDR1 MGHRA and CDR2 YSYEKL. This CDR3 comprises 14 residues. The CDR3 loop is CASSHRVTNSPLHF. CDR3 in DNA: TGCGCCAGCAGTCACAGGGTGACTAATTCACCCCTCCACTTT.

The chain couples TRBV4-2 to TRBJ1-1; D uncertain. Germline CDR1 is LGHNA and CDR2 is YNFKEQ. The CDR3 has 15 amino acids. Trimming cost V 0 bases and J 1 base, with 9 bases left between them. This CDR3 reads CASSQDLLGNTEAFF. CDR3 nucleotides: TGTGCCAGCAGCCAAGATCTTTTGGGGAACACTGAAGCTTTCTTT.

The chain carries TRBV5-1 and TRBJ2-3; tentatively, D is TRBD2 (6 bases). The CDR3 sequence is 16 residues long. CDR1 is SGHRS and CDR2 is YFSETQ in the germline V gene. The germline V and J ends were trimmed by 0 bases and 4 bases, with 15 bases remaining between them. The CDR3 reads CASSLVGGEVADTQYF. The CDR3 coding sequence is TGCGCCAGCAGCTTGGTGGGCGGGGAAGTGGCAGATACGCAGTATTTT.

The chain uses TRBV15 and TRBJ2-4, with TRBD1 matching 7 bases. The CDR3 loop spans 19 amino acids. Germline CDR1 reads LNHNV; CDR2 reads YYDKDF (reference sequence). J lost 0 bases, V lost 4 bases, and 15 bases had no gene match. The CDR3 reads CATSKPREQGTLAKNIQYF. The CDR3 region has the DNA TGTGCCACCAGCAAACCCCGTGAACAGGGGACACTAGCCAAAAACATTCAGTACTTC.

J is TRBJ2-7 and V is TRBV29-1; no reliable D call. V was cut by 3 bases and J by 0 bases, with 9 bases left in between. Germline V CDR1 and CDR2: SQVTM, ANQGSEA. The length of the CDR3 is 13 residues. CDR3 nucleotides: TGCAGCGTTGAGGACGGGTACTCCTACGAGCAGTACTTC. Amino acid sequence: CSVEDGYSYEQYF.

The chain links TRBV10-3 to TRBJ2-7, with D hard to call. CDR1 is ENHRY and CDR2 is SYGVKD in the germline V gene. Trimming cost V 0 bases and J 3 bases, with 6 bases left between them. The CDR3 runs 13 residues. The CDR3 bases are TGTGCCATCAGTGAGTCGCCAAGCTACGAGCAGTACGTC. This translates into CAISESPSYEQYV.

This chain joins TRBV11-2 and TRBJ1-1; D possibly corresponds to TRBD1 (6 bases). The V end lost 5 bases, the J end lost 4 bases, and 11 bases lay between the germline ends. The CDR3 loop spans 13 amino acids. Germline-derived CDR1 and CDR2 are SGHAT and FQNNGV. CDR3 loop: CASSPRGSTEAFF. For the CDR3, the DNA is TGTGCCAGCAGCCCCAGGGGCAGCACTGAAGCTTTCTTT. Together with reference TRBV11-2 and TRBJ1-1, the CDR3 gives the full variable domain: EAGVAQSPRYKIIEKRQSVAFWCNPISGHATLYWYQQILGQGPKLLIQFQNNGVVDDSQLPKDRFSAERLKGVDSTLKIQPAKLEDSAVYLCASSPRGSTEAFFGQGTRLTVV.

The J gene is TRBJ2-3, the V gene TRBV5-1; 9 bases line up with TRBD1. J was trimmed by 2 bases and V by 1 base; bases with no gene match: 8. The germline gives CDR1 SGHRS, CDR2 YFSETQ. The CDR3 runs 17 residues. This chain's CDR3 is CASSLFFRTGDTDTQYF. DNA for the CDR3: TGCGCCAGCAGCTTGTTTTTCCGGACAGGGGACACAGATACGCAGTATTTT.

The table lists this clonotype with a count of one. This chain connects TRBV6-5 to TRBJ2-7, with 8 bases identical to TRBD1. Germline CDR1 is MNHEY and CDR2 is SVGAGI. The CDR3 consists of 14 residues. Trimming cost V 4 bases and J 5 bases; bases outside gene matches: 7. The CDR3 sequence is CASSSGQGSDEQYF. The CDR3 bases are TGTGCCAGCAGTTCTGGACAGGGTAGCGACGAGCAGTACTTC.

This clonotype was recorded many times. The chain recombines TRBV13 with TRBJ2-7, with D unclear. V dropped 6 bases and J dropped 2 bases, with 11 bases sitting between them. CDR1 and CDR2 (germline): PRHDT, FYEKMQ (reference sequence). The CDR3 is 13 residues long. The CDR3 nucleotides read TGTGCCAGCAGACTACGGGCTACCTACGAGCAGTACTTC. It specifies CASRLRATYEQYF. The full variable domain, completed using reference TRBV13 and TRBJ2-7, is AAGVIQSPRHLIKEKRETATLKCYPIPRHDTVYWYQQGPGQDPQFLISFYEKMQSDKGSIPDRFSAQQFSDYHSELNMSSLELGDSALYFCASRLRATYEQYFGPGTRLTVT.

The chain uses TRBV24-1 and TRBJ1-2; 12 nucleotides agree with TRBD1. There are 15 residues in the CDR3. Looked up from germline, CDR1 is KGHDR and CDR2 is SFDVKD. Losses at the gene ends were 4 bases for V and 6 bases for J; bases not matched to a gene: 5. The CDR3 loop is CATSDRDRGPNGYTF. CDR3 bases: TGTGCCACCAGTGACCGGGACAGGGGGCCTAATGGCTACACCTTC.

This chain links TRBV30 with TRBJ1-6; TRBD1 is a possible D gene (5 bases). The ends were cut back, 3 bases at V and 10 bases at J, with 13 bases in the middle. The CDR3 has 13 amino acids. Germline lookup yields CDR1 GTSNPN and CDR2 SVGIG (reference sequence). For the CDR3, the DNA is TGTGCCTGGAGGGGGGACCCTGCATCACCCCTCCACTTT. Protein: CAWRGDPASPLHF.

This clonotype was counted between two and nine times. The rearrangement links TRBV30 to TRBJ1-1; D gene uncertain. CDR1 GTSNPN and CDR2 SVGIG come from the germline V gene (reference sequence). V lost 0 bases and J 4 bases, leaving 6 bases between the germline ends. CDR3 length: 12 residues. The CDR3: CAWSVKSTEAFF. CDR3 in DNA: TGTGCCTGGAGTGTAAAGTCCACTGAAGCTTTCTTT.

The chain carries TRBV5-4 and TRBJ2-1, with TRBD1 matching 7 bases. V lost 0 bases, J lost 1 base, and 7 bases stayed unmatched. The CDR3 has 17 amino acids. The germline gives CDR1 SGHNT, CDR2 YYREEE (reference sequence). The CDR3 protein is CASSLGDSLYSYNEQFF. The CDR3 coding sequence is TGTGCCAGCAGCTTGGGGGACAGCCTATATTCCTACAATGAGCAGTTCTTC.

This clonotype was counted only a few times. The chain carries TRBV11-2 and TRBJ2-1; 10 positions agree with TRBD2. The CDR3 length is 16 residues. J lost 5 bases, V lost 4 bases, and 8 bases had no gene match. Germline V lookup: CDR1 SGHAT, CDR2 FQNNGV. CDR3 protein: CASSSPSGGLNNEQFF. The CDR3 bases are TGTGCCAGCAGCTCACCTAGCGGGGGTCTCAACAATGAGCAGTTCTTC.

V is TRBV7-3 and J is TRBJ2-3; D might be TRBD1 (6 bases). Germline CDR1 is SGHTA and CDR2 is FQGTGA. CDR3 size: 14 residues. V lost 1 base and J 3 bases, leaving 8 bases between the germline ends. The CDR3 region is CASSLNRATDTQYF. CDR3 sequence (DNA): TGTGCCAGCAGCTTAAACAGGGCAACAGATACGCAGTATTTT.

This clonotype showed up many times. The chain is built from TRBV24-1 and TRBJ2-1; TRBD2 agrees at 7 bases. CDR3 size: 17 residues. The V and J ends lost 3 bases and 2 bases, in that order; junction bases with no gene match: 9. The germline V gene encodes CDR1 KGHDR and CDR2 SFDVKD. CDR3 sequence: CATSDPFASGPYNEQFF. CDR3 bases: TGTGCCACCAGTGATCCTTTTGCTAGCGGACCCTACAATGAGCAGTTCTTC.

This clonotype was detected ten times or more. This chain connects TRBV24-1 to TRBJ2-2; TRBD1 matches 7 bases. CDR1 is KGHDR and CDR2 is SFDVKD in the germline V gene. This CDR3 region has 17 residues. J lost 3 bases, V lost 7 bases, and 13 bases had no gene match. CDR3 sequence (DNA): TGTGCCACCAGCGACAACAGGGGCGCAGGTGACACCGGGGAGCTGTTTTTT. The encoded protein is CATSDNRGAGDTGELFF.

This clonotype was seen at least ten times. This chain uses TRBV12-3 or TRBV12-4 with TRBJ2-5; TRBD1 matches at 8 bases. The length of the CDR3 is 12 residues. V lost 5 bases, J lost 5 bases, and 1 base stayed unmatched. The CDR3 nucleotides are TGTGCCAGCAGTCGGACAGGGGAGACCCAGTACTTC. Its protein is CASSRTGETQYF.

The chain uses TRBV4-1 and TRBJ2-5, with D unclear. The CDR3 sequence is 15 residues long. V was shortened by 1 base and J by 5 bases, with 14 bases between the two germline ends. Germline values: CDR1 MGHRA, CDR2 YSYEKL. CDR3 loop: CASSQGITSGETQYF. The DNA of the CDR3 is TGCGCCAGCAGCCAAGGTATAACCTCCGGGGAGACCCAGTACTTC.